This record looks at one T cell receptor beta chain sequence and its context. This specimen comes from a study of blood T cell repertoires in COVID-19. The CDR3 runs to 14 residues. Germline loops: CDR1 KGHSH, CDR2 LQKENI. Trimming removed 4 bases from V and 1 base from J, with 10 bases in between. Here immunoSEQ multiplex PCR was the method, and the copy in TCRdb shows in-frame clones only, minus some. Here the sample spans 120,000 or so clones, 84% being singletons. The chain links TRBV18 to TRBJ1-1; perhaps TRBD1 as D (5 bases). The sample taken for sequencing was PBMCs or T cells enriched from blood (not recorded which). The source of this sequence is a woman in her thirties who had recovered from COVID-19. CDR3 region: CASSHGQGNTEAFF. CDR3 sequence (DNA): TGTGCCAGCTCACACGGTCAGGGGAACACTGAAGCTTTCTTT.